Listed below are T cell receptor beta chains from one sample, sequenced in a study of blood T cell repertoires in COVID-19. Some clones are missing from TCRdb's copy, which holds only in-frame ones; the method was immunoSEQ multiplex PCR. The data contain about 99,000 clones, about 89% of them singletons. Material: peripheral blood. Receptors were obtained from a human donor in a cohort sampled during active COVID-19. The CDR3 runs from the conserved cysteine through the conserved F or W.

V,J,CDR3
TRBV6-6,TRBJ2-2,CASIKWETGELFF
TRBV7-9,TRBJ2-2,CASSLRRNTGELFF
TRBV27,TRBJ2-7,CASSVGTAYEQYF
TRBV3-1/TRBV3-2,TRBJ2-3,CASSPSGGRAADTQYF
TRBV9,TRBJ2-3,CASSSSTSGRDTQYF
TRBV7-3,TRBJ2-1,CASSLGGSASEQFF
TRBV28,TRBJ2-7,CASRSGHTLTYEQYF
TRBV2,TRBJ1-5,CASSLGQGHQPQHF
TRBV7-3,TRBJ2-5,CASSTLGETQYF
TRBV7-8,TRBJ2-7,CASSLIQGSTYEQYF
TRBV27,TRBJ2-6,CASSFGTGGASGANVLTF
TRBV5-1,TRBJ2-3,CASALAANTDTQYF
TRBV6-2/TRBV6-3,TRBJ2-5,CASSLAFRETQYF
TRBV2,TRBJ2-1,CASTRQGFGYNEQFF
TRBV18,TRBJ1-6,CASSPSAGDEAPLHF
TRBV4-1,TRBJ1-1,CASSQGQRVNTEAFF
TRBV6-2/TRBV6-3,TRBJ2-7,CASSRTAGDNYEQYF
TRBV5-1,TRBJ2-1,CASSLGLYNEQFF
TRBV7-9,TRBJ2-7,CASSGNLAEEQYF
TRBV7-9,TRBJ1-1,CASSLGGGGSTEAFF
TRBV28,TRBJ1-2,CASSGQGPIGYIF
TRBV27,TRBJ1-5,CASRKHDRVQPQHF
TRBV7-2,TRBJ2-1,CASSTGTSGNEQFF
TRBV5-1,TRBJ2-1,CASSLVQGARSYNEQFF
TRBV9,TRBJ2-3,CASSVPHEDTQYF
TRBV5-1,TRBJ2-3,CASSFAEGTDTQYF
TRBV6-1,TRBJ1-2,CASSDYARYGYTF
TRBV15,TRBJ2-5,CATSTREGAGRETQYF
TRBV28,TRBJ2-7,CASRGWGERTYEQYF